This T cell receptor (beta chain) is drawn from a study of spatial heterogeneity in lung cancer. Across the study: TCR and UMI combinations that were unique each appeared, on average, more than ten times in raw reads.

This CDR3 spans 14 amino acids. Trimming stripped 0 bases from V and 5 bases from J, with 11 bases between. Germline-derived CDR1 and CDR2 are GTSNPN and SVGIG (reference sequence). One entry per CDR3 protein results from TCRdb running MiXCR on the 5' RACE reads. The repertoire has some 15,000 distinct CDR3 sequences, roughly 7.3% of them found once; the top ten carry more than 7%. Time point denoted: sample taken at primary tumor resection. Samples came from 72 TRACERx patients with untreated early-stage lung cancer. Tumor, nontumor lung or frozen PBMC supplied whole RNA that was sequenced unsorted. Whole-study findings and limits: Counts of expanded alpha and beta TCRs within tumors tracked the tumor nonsynonymous mutation count. Expanded TCR counts, ubiquitous and regional, correlated respectively with ubiquitous and regional nonsynonymous mutation counts.

This clonotype has more than one count but fewer than ten. The antigen remains undetermined. This TCR derives from a male donor with early-stage non-small cell lung cancer. The rearrangement joins TRBV30 to TRBJ2-1; maybe TRBD1 (6 bases). The sample was lung tumor tissue, taken at surgery. The CDR3 coding sequence is TGTGCCTGGAGTGTACTGGGGGCGAACAATGAGCAGTTCTTC. Protein product: CAWSVLGANNEQFF.